Shown below are 2 T cell receptor beta chains from a single sample sequenced in a study of OX40 agonist ivuxolimab in advanced cancers. Assay: immunoSEQ multiplex PCR; the TCRdb copy retains only in-frame clones and omits some. In the table there are around 37,000 clones, roughly 83% of which are singletons. The starting material was CD4+ or CD8+ T cells sorted from blood, obtained in a trial of the OX40 agonist ivuxolimab. The receptors were gathered from an adult with an advanced solid tumor such as melanoma, head and neck, liver or kidney cancer.

This chain connects TRBV6-5 to TRBJ1-5; D may be TRBD1 (5 bases). The germline V gene encodes CDR1 MNHEY and CDR2 SVGAGI. Trimming removed 1 base at V and 7 bases at J, with 8 bases between. This CDR3 has 13 amino acids. CDR3 region: CASSYWRGQPQHF. CDR3 sequence (DNA): TGTGCCAGCAGTTACTGGAGGGGCCAGCCCCAGCATTTT.

This clone was observed a handful of times. V gene TRBV7-3 combines with J gene TRBJ2-7; perhaps D is TRBD1 or TRBD2 (5 bases each). Looked up from germline, CDR1 is SGHTA and CDR2 is FQGTGA. V lost 2 bases, J lost 2 bases, and 10 bases lay in between. The CDR3 has 14 amino acids. Written as DNA, the CDR3 is TGTGCCAGCAGCTTAGGGACCCTAGCCTACGAGCAGTACTTC. Protein: CASSLGTLAYEQYF.